Listed here is a single T cell receptor beta chain. In germline, CDR1 is SGHRS, CDR2 YFSETQ. With V trimmed by 4 bases and J by 0 bases, 7 bases remained unmatched. The CDR3 loop spans 16 amino acids. These data come from a study of blood T cell repertoires in COVID-19. About the research overall: PBMCs, B-cell-depleted T cells, or T cells provided the cDNA or gDNA that made up the material.

This table comes from immunoSEQ multiplex PCR, and its TCRdb copy is limited to in-frame clones, with some not included. Of about 200,000 clones listed, roughly 80% are singletons. The chain uses TRBV5-1 and TRBJ2-7; 10 bases agree with TRBD1. The receptor was isolated from a woman in her 70s with acute or convalescent COVID-19. The specimen sequenced was peripheral blood. CDR3 bases: TGCGCCAGCAGCACCCGACAGGGGGCCCTCTCCTACGAGCAGTACTTC. As protein: CASSTRQGALSYEQYF.